These T cell receptor beta chains were read from a single sample in a study of cytomegalovirus exposure and HLA in healthy donors. TCRdb keeps only in-frame clones here, not all; method: immunoSEQ multiplex PCR. There are 85,000 to 130,000 clones in the sample; about a tenth occur only once, and 5.5% to 7.5% lies in the top ten. The source material was PBMCs. Receptors were obtained from a man aged 35 to 55 in good health and CMV-seropositive. Each CDR3 is given with its conserved first and last residue. D genes are given only for firm matches. Part of the rows lack a size; the others show once, few, many or a class for expanded clones.

V	D	J	size	CDR3	DNA
TRBV7-9	-	TRBJ1-1	-	CASSRRGGVNTEAFF	TGTGCCAGCAGCCGGAGGGGAGGGGTGAACACTGAAGCTTTCTTT
TRBV2	-	TRBJ2-3	few	CARKGWGQDTQYF	TGTGCCAGGAAAGGGTGGGGCCAAGATACGCAGTATTTT
TRBV29-1	TRBD2	TRBJ2-3	-	CSVASRLAGSTDTQYF	TGCAGCGTTGCGTCCCGACTAGCGGGTAGCACAGATACGCAGTATTTT
TRBV4-1	-	TRBJ2-5	few	CASSRGQLETQYF	TGCGCCAGCAGCCGAGGTCAGTTAGAGACCCAGTACTTC
TRBV5-6	-	TRBJ2-7	-	CASSPRRRANNYEQYF	TGTGCCAGCAGCCCCAGGCGGAGGGCAAACAACTACGAGCAGTACTTC
TRBV27	TRBD2	TRBJ2-2	few	CASRPGLAFTGELFF	TGTGCCAGCAGACCGGGACTAGCGTTCACCGGGGAGCTGTTTTTT
TRBV28	-	TRBJ1-5	few	CASKGLHSNQPQHF	TGTGCCAGCAAAGGACTCCATAGCAATCAGCCCCAGCATTTT
TRBV6-5	-	TRBJ2-1	few	CASSYSRGLYEQFF	TGTGCCAGCAGTTACTCGCGGGGTTTGTATGAGCAGTTCTTC
TRBV5-6	-	TRBJ2-1	-	CASSLGRYEQFF	TGTGCCAGCAGCTTGGGCAGGTATGAGCAGTTCTTC
TRBV5-1	-	TRBJ2-3	few	CASSLTPSTDTQYF	TGCGCCAGCAGCTTGACACCTAGCACAGATACGCAGTATTTT
TRBV7-3	TRBD2	TRBJ2-7	-	CASSRTSGSYEQYF	TGTGCCAGCAGTCGGACTAGCGGCTCCTACGAGCAGTACTTC
TRBV28	TRBD2	TRBJ2-1	-	CASSSRTSGFRAYNEQFF	TGTGCCAGCAGTTCACGGACTAGCGGGTTCCGGGCCTACAATGAGCAGTTCTTC
TRBV11-2	TRBD1	TRBJ1-2	-	CASSSTGAYGYTF	TGTGCCAGCAGCTCGACAGGGGCCTATGGCTACACCTTC
TRBV5-6	TRBD1	TRBJ2-7	-	CASSRGTDYEQYF	TGTGCCAGCAGCCGAGGGACAGACTACGAGCAGTACTTC
TRBV28	-	TRBJ2-1	few	CASSSLVTEQFF	TGTGCCAGCAGTTCATTAGTAACTGAGCAGTTCTTC
TRBV6-5	-	TRBJ1-2	-	CASSYSPQEAAYGYTF	TGTGCCAGCAGTTACTCGCCACAGGAAGCCGCCTATGGCTACACCTTC
TRBV7-6	TRBD2	TRBJ2-1	few	CASSGAGEDEQFF	TGTGCCAGCAGTGGTGCGGGAGAAGATGAGCAGTTCTTC
TRBV4-3	TRBD2	TRBJ2-3	-	CASSQGLAGTDTQYF	TGCGCCAGCAGCCAAGGGCTAGCGGGCACAGATACGCAGTATTTT
TRBV4-3	-	TRBJ2-7	-	CASSVGSWESSYEQYF	TGCGCCAGCAGCGTCGGGAGCTGGGAAAGCTCCTACGAGCAGTACTTC
TRBV28	-	TRBJ1-4	few	CASSLRGEKLFF	TGTGCCAGCAGTTTACGGGGAGAAAAACTGTTTTTT
TRBV29-1	-	TRBJ2-1	-	CSVGGQLAYNEQFF	TGCAGCGTTGGTGGGCAGTTAGCCTACAATGAGCAGTTCTTC
TRBV4-1	TRBD1	TRBJ1-5	-	CASSHAPGQGLHF	TGCGCCAGCAGCCATGCCCCGGGACAGGGTTTACATTTT
TRBV29-1	TRBD1	TRBJ2-7	few	CSVQGPSYEQYF	TGCAGCGTACAGGGGCCCTCCTACGAGCAGTACTTC
TRBV28	-	TRBJ2-1	few	CASSVEYNEQFF	TGTGCCAGCTCGGTAGAATACAATGAGCAGTTCTTC
TRBV5-6	-	TRBJ1-6	few	CASSLPRVPLHF	TGTGCCAGCAGCTTACCTCGGGTTCCCCTCCACTTT
TRBV25-1	TRBD2	TRBJ2-1	few	CASSELSGSYNEQFF	TGTGCCAGCAGTGAACTAAGCGGGAGCTACAATGAGCAGTTCTTC
TRBV6-6	TRBD1	TRBJ2-2	-	CASNLGTGDHGELFF	TGTGCCAGCAATCTAGGGACAGGGGACCACGGGGAGCTGTTTTTT
TRBV6-5	-	TRBJ1-1	few	CASKDRGTEAFF	TGTGCCAGCAAAGATCGGGGGACTGAAGCTTTCTTT
TRBV27	-	TRBJ1-2	-	CASSLNRARGYTF	TGTGCCAGCAGTTTAAACAGGGCGCGTGGCTACACCTTC